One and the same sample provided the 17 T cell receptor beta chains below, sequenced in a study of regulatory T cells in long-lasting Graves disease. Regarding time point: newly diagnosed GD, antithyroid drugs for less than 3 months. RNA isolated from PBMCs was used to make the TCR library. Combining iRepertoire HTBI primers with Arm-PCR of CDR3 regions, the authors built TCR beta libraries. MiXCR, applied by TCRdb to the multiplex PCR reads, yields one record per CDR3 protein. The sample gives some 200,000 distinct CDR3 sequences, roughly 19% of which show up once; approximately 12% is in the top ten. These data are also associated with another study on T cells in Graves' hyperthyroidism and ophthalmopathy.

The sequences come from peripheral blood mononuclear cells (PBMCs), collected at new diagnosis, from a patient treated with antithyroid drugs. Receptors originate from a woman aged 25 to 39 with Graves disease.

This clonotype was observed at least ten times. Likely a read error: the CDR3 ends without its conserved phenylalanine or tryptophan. CDR3 loop: CASSWDRGTEAFL. The DNA for the CDR3 is TGTGCCAGCAGTTGGGACAGGGGCACTGAAGCTTTCCTT. The rearrangement uses TRBV6-5 and TRBJ1-1; TRBD1 aligns across 10 bases. This CDR3 is 13 amino acids long. Germline trimming cut 4 bases from V and 4 bases from J; bases unmatched to any gene: 0. Per germline, CDR1 MNHEY and CDR2 SVGAGI.

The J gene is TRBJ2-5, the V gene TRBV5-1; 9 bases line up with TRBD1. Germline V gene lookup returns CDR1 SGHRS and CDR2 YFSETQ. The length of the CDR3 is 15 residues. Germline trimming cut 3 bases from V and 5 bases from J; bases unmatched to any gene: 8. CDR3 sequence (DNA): TGCGCCAGCAGCTCCGGACAGGGGCTGGGGGAGACCCAGTACTTC. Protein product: CASSSGQGLGETQYF.

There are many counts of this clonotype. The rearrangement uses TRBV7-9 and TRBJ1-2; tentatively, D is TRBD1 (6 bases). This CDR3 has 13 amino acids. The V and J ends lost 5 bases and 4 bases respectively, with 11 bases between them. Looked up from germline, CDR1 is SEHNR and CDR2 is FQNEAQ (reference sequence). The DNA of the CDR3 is TGTGCCAGCAGCCTCGGACAGTTCTATGGCTACACCTTC. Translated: CASSLGQFYGYTF.

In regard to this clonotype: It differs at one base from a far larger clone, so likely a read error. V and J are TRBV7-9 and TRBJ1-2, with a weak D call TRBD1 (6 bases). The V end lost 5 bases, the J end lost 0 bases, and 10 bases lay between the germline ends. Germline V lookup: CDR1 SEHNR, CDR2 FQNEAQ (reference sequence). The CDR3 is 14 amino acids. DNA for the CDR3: TGTGCCAGCAGCCAACAGGGATCTAACTATGGCTACACCTTC. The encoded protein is CASSQQGSNYGYTF.

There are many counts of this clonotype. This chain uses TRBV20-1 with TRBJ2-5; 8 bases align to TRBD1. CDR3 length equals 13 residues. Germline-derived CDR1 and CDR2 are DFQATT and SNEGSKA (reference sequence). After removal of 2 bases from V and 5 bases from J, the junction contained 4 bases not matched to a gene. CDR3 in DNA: TGCAGTGCTAGACAGGGGGCTGGGGAGACCCAGTACTTC. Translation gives CSARQGAGETQYF.

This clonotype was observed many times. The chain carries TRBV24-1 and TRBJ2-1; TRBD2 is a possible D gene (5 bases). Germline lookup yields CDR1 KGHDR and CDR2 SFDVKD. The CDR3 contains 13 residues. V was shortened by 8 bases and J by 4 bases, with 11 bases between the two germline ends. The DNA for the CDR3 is TGTGCCACCAAATCGGGCGGGTACAATGAGCAGTTCTTC. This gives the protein CATKSGGYNEQFF.

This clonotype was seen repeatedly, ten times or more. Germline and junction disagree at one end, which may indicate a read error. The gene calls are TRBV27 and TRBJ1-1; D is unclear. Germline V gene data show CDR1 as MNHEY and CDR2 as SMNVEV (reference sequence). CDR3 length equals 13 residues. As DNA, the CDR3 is TGTGCCAACAGTAAATTAAGGCTCACTGAAGCTTTCTTT. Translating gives CANSKLRLTEAFF.

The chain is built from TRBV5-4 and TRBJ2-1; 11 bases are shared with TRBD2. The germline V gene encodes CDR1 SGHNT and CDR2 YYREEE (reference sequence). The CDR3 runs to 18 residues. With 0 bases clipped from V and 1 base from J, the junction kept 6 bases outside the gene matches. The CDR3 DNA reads TGTGCCAGCAGCTTGGAGACTAGCGGGGCCACTTCCTACAATGAGCAGTTCTTC. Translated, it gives CASSLETSGATSYNEQFF.

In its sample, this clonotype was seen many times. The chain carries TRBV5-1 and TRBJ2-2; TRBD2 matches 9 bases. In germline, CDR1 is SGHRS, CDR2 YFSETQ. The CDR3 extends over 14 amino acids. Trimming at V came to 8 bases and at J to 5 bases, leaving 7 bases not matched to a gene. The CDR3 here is CASLSGSGTGELFF. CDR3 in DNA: TGCGCCAGTCTTAGCGGGAGCGGTACCGGGGAGCTGTTTTTT. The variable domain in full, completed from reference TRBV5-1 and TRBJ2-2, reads KAGVTQTPRYLIKTRGQQVTLSCSPISGHRSVSWYQQTPGQGLQFLFEYFSETQRNKGNFPGRFSGRQFSNSRSEMNVSTLELGDSALYLCASLSGSGTGELFFGEGSRLTVL.

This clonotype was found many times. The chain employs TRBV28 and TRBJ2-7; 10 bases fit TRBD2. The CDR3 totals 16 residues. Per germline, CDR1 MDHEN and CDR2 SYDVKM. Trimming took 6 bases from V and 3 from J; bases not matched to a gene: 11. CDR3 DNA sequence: TGTGCCAGCAGGTGGCGGCTAGCGGGGGAGAACTACGAGCAGTACTTC. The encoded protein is CASRWRLAGENYEQYF.

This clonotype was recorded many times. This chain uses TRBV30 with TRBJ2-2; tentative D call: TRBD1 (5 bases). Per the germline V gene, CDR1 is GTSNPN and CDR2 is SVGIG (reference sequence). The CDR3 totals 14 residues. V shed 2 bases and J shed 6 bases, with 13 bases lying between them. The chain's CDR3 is CAWSIGRASGELFF. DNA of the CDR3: TGTGCCTGGAGTATTGGCAGGGCTTCCGGGGAGCTGTTTTTT.

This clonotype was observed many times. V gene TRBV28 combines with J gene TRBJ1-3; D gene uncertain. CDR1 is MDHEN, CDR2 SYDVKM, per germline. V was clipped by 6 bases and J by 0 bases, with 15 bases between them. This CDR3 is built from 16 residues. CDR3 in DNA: TGTGCCAGCAGACCTGACGGTATCAGCTCTGGAAACACCATATATTTT. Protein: CASRPDGISSGNTIYF.

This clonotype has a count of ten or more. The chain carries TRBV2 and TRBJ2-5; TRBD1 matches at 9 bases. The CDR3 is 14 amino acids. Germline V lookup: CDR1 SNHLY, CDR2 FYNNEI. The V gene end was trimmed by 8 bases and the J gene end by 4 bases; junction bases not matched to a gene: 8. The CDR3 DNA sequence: TGTGCCAGCGGCCGGACAGGGGCGGGAGAGACCCAGTACTTC. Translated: CASGRTGAGETQYF.

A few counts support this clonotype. Here the CDR3 reads CASSYRGPSEQYF. CDR3 in DNA: TGTGCCAGCAGTTACAGGGGCCCCTCCGAGCAGTACTTC. The rearrangement uses TRBV6-5 and TRBJ2-7, with a possible D match to TRBD1 (5 bases). Trimming removed 2 bases from V and 6 bases from J, with 11 bases in between. Germline assignment: CDR1 MNHEY and CDR2 SVGAGI. CDR3 length equals 13 residues.

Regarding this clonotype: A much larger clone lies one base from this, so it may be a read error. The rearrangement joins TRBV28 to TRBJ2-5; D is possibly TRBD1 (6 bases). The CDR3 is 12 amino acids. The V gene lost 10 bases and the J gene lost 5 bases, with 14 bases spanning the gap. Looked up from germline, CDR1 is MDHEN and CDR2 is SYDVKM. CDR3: CANRAGAETQYF. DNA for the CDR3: TGTGCCAACAGGGCCGGGGCTGAGACCCAGTACTTC.

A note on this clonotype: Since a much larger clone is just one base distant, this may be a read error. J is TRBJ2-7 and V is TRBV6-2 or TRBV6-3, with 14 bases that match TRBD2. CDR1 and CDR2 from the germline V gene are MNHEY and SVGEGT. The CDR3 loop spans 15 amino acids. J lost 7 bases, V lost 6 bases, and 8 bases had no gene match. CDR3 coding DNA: TGTGCCAGCAGCCTGGGACTAGCGGGAGCTGGTGAGCAGTACTTC. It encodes CASSLGLAGAGEQYF.

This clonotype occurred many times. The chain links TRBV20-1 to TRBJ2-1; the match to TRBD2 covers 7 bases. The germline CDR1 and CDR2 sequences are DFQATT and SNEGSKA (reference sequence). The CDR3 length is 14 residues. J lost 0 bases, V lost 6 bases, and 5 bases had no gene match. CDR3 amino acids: CSARETRSYNEQFF. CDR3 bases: TGCAGTGCGCGGGAGACCCGCTCCTACAATGAGCAGTTCTTC.